These 28 T cell receptor beta chains came from one sample sequenced in a study of T cells in Graves' hyperthyroidism and ophthalmopathy. What was amplified from RNA transcripts were TCR beta CDR3 regions. HTBI primers were used for first-round RT-PCR of the TCR CDR3. TCRdb reprocessed the multiplex PCR reads with MiXCR, giving one entry per CDR3 protein. The profile shows about 340,000 distinct CDR3 sequences, around 20% of them singletons. The sample taken for sequencing was blood. These receptors were collected from a woman aged 50 to 60 with Graves' hyperthyroidism.

The rearrangement joins TRBV2 to TRBJ1-1; D possibly corresponds to TRBD1 (6 bases). The germline CDR1 and CDR2 sequences are SNHLY and FYNNEI. CDR3 length: 14 residues. V was clipped by 6 bases and J by 4 bases, with 15 bases between them. CDR3 coding DNA: TGTGCCAGCAGCGAGGGGGGGTTCGGCACTGAAGCTTTCTTT. Translation gives CASSEGGFGTEAFF.

This clonotype was counted ten times or more. The CDR3 reads CASIRTGSGTTGELFF. Written as DNA, the CDR3 is TGTGCCAGCATCAGGACCGGTAGCGGAACCACCGGGGAGCTGTTTTTT. The V and J genes are TRBV11-2 and TRBJ2-2, with D perhaps matching TRBD2 (6 bases). V lost 7 bases and J lost 4, with 19 bases in between. The CDR3 runs to 16 residues. The germline V gene has CDR1 SGHAT and CDR2 FQNNGV. Supplemented by reference TRBV11-2 and TRBJ2-2, the full variable domain reads EAGVAQSPRYKIIEKRQSVAFWCNPISGHATLYWYQQILGQGPKLLIQFQNNGVVDDSQLPKDRFSAERLKGVDSTLKIQPAKLEDSAVYLCASIRTGSGTTGELFFGEGSRLTVL.

This clonotype came up once. A read error is possible here, since a much larger clone lies one base away. This chain joins TRBV3-1 and TRBJ2-7, with D tentatively TRBD2 (7 bases). CDR1 and CDR2 from the germline V gene are LGHDT and YNNKEL (reference sequence). This CDR3 comprises 15 residues. Trimming shortened V by 5 bases and J by 1 base, and 15 bases separated the two germline ends. In DNA form, the CDR3 reads TGTGCCAGCAGCAACGGACGGGGGGCTTCCTACGAGCAGTACTTC. Its protein product is CASSNGRGASYEQYF.

V is TRBV7-9 and J is TRBJ1-2; 9 bases map to TRBD1. Germline CDR1 and CDR2: SEHNR and FQNEAQ (reference sequence). J was trimmed by 7 bases and V by 8 bases; bases with no gene match: 5. The CDR3 spans 12 residues. Here the CDR3 DNA reads TGTGCCAGCGCTCGGACAGGGGTTGGCTACACCTTC. This encodes CASARTGVGYTF.

The rearrangement joins TRBV20-1 to TRBJ2-2; tentative D call: TRBD2 (5 bases). Germline CDR1 is DFQATT and CDR2 is SNEGSKA (reference sequence). V was trimmed by 6 bases and J by 6 bases, leaving 11 bases between them. The CDR3 has 12 amino acids. In DNA form, the CDR3 reads TGCAGTGCCCCTCCGCGGGCCGGGGAGCTGTTTTTT. Its protein is CSAPPRAGELFF.

This clonotype was observed many times. The chain is built from TRBV12-3 or TRBV12-4 and TRBJ2-5; 9 nucleotides align to TRBD1. V lost 4 bases to trimming and J lost 2 bases; unmatched junction nucleotides: 5. The CDR3 is 15 residues long. In DNA form, the CDR3 reads TGTGCCAGCAGTTCTACAGGGGGCTCACAAGAGACCCAGTACTTC. This codes for CASSSTGGSQETQYF.

To note about this clonotype: A single base separates this from a much larger clone, so it may be a read error. The V gene is TRBV20-1, the J gene TRBJ2-1; the D gene could be TRBD1 or TRBD2 (5 bases each). The CDR3 is 14 amino acids. CDR1 and CDR2 (germline): DFQATT, SNEGSKA (reference sequence). V dropped 5 bases and J dropped 2 bases, with 13 bases sitting between them. CDR3 amino acids: CSAELVGAYNEQFF. The CDR3 DNA sequence: TGCAGTGCTGAACTAGTAGGGGCCTACAATGAGCAGTTCTTC.

This chain uses TRBV20-1 with TRBJ1-1; no clear D gene. This CDR3 is 15 amino acids long. Germline V gives CDR1 DFQATT, CDR2 SNEGSKA (reference sequence). V shed 1 base and J shed 0 bases, with 12 bases lying between them. CDR3 amino acids: CSARAARVMNTEAFF. The CDR3 DNA sequence: TGCAGTGCTAGAGCGGCACGAGTTATGAACACTGAAGCTTTCTTT.

This clonotype was detected ten times or more. This chain joins TRBV24-1 and TRBJ1-4, with D perhaps matching TRBD1 (6 bases). The CDR3 totals 15 residues. CDR1 and CDR2 from the germline V gene are KGHDR and SFDVKD. V shed 4 bases and J shed 8 bases, with 16 bases lying between them. The CDR3 loop is CATSDGGRGYEKLFF. CDR3 nucleotide sequence: TGTGCCACCAGTGACGGTGGCAGGGGCTACGAAAAACTGTTTTTT.

This chain connects TRBV12-3 or TRBV12-4 to TRBJ2-1; 12 bases map to TRBD2. The ends lost 7 bases at V and 8 bases at J; junction bases unmatched: 9. The CDR3 runs 15 residues. The CDR3 coding sequence is TGTGCCAGCACCCGCCCTAGCGGGAGGGGGGATGAGCAGTTCTTC. It yields the protein CASTRPSGRGDEQFF.

This clonotype was detected many times. The rearrangement links TRBV7-8 to TRBJ1-5; 9 bases agree with TRBD1. Looked up from germline, CDR1 is SGHVS and CDR2 is FQNEAQ. The CDR3 extends over 17 amino acids. V shed 5 bases and J 6 bases; nucleotides not matched to a gene: 14. The CDR3, as DNA: TGTGCCAGCAGCACCCAACCCGGGACAGGGACCTTTCAGCCCCAGCATTTT. Its protein product is CASSTQPGTGTFQPQHF.

In its sample, this clonotype was seen many times. V is TRBV6-5 and J is TRBJ2-7; D possibly corresponds to TRBD1 (5 bases). The germline V and J ends were trimmed by 6 bases and 0 bases, with 9 bases remaining between them. The CDR3 has 13 amino acids. Germline V CDR1 and CDR2: MNHEY, SVGAGI. The CDR3 DNA reads as TGTGCCAGCAGACGACAGATCTCCTACGAGCAGTACTTC. Protein product: CASRRQISYEQYF.

J is TRBJ2-1 and V is TRBV11-3, with TRBD1 as a possible D gene (7 bases). The germline V and J ends were trimmed by 5 bases and 7 bases, with 18 bases remaining between them. This CDR3 region has 15 residues. Germline V gene sequence: CDR1 SGHNT, CDR2 YENEEA. The DNA of the CDR3 is TGTGCCAGCAGCGACCCAGGGGGGAGGTCGAATGAGCAGTTCTTC. Residues: CASSDPGGRSNEQFF.

This clonotype was seen repeatedly, ten times or more. The CDR3 coding sequence is TGCAGTGCTAGCCGGGGACGGCCCTCCGAGCAGTACTTC. Translation: CSASRGRPSEQYF. This chain connects TRBV20-1 to TRBJ2-7; D may correspond to TRBD1 or TRBD2 (5 bases each). Trimming shortened V by 3 bases and J by 6 bases, and 15 bases separated the two germline ends. The CDR3 sequence is 13 residues long. Germline-derived CDR1 and CDR2 are DFQATT and SNEGSKA (reference sequence).

This clonotype showed up many times. The rearrangement joins TRBV5-8 to TRBJ1-4; TRBD1 agrees at 8 bases. This CDR3 has 15 residues. The germline V gene encodes CDR1 SGHTS and CDR2 YDEGEE. V shed 4 bases, J shed 4 bases, and the junction held 6 bases outside the gene matches. CDR3 DNA sequence: TGTGCCAGCAGCCCAAGACAGGGGATTAATGAAAAACTGTTTTTT. Its translation is CASSPRQGINEKLFF. Together with reference TRBV5-8 and TRBJ1-4, the CDR3 gives the full variable domain: EAGVTQSPTHLIKTRGQQATLRCSPISGHTSVYWYQQALGLGLQFLLWYDEGEERNRGNFPPRFSGRQFPNYSSELNVNALELEDSALYLCASSPRQGINEKLFFGSGTQLSVL.

The V gene is TRBV2, the J gene TRBJ2-5, with D hard to call. The CDR3 has 12 amino acids. Germline CDR1 is SNHLY and CDR2 is FYNNEI. V was cut by 6 bases and J by 1 base, with 6 bases left in between. In nucleotides, the CDR3 is TGTGCCAGCAGGAGCACCCAAGAGACCCAGTACTTC. It specifies CASRSTQETQYF.

This clonotype was observed a few times. The J gene is TRBJ1-2, the V gene TRBV10-2; 10 bases line up with TRBD1. V shed 6 bases and J 8 bases; nucleotides not matched to a gene: 12. In germline, CDR1 is WSHSY, CDR2 SAAADI. The CDR3 contains 15 residues. CDR3 nucleotides: TGCGCCAGCAGAGCCACGACAGGGGGCACGGGAGGCTACACCTTC. Its translation: CASRATTGGTGGYTF.

This clonotype was counted at least ten times. The chain has TRBV28 and TRBJ1-2; 8 positions agree with TRBD1. This CDR3 comprises 13 residues. Germline V gene data show CDR1 as MDHEN and CDR2 as SYDVKM. V shed 3 bases, J shed 6 bases, and the junction held 3 bases outside the gene matches. The CDR3: CASSFQTGDGYTF. Here the CDR3 DNA reads TGTGCCAGCAGTTTTCAGACAGGGGATGGCTACACCTTC.

The chain couples TRBV25-1 to TRBJ2-5, with 12 bases aligning to TRBD2. The CDR3 extends over 15 amino acids. The J segment lost 4 bases and the V segment lost 2 bases, leaving 2 bases of the junction unmatched. Germline-derived CDR1 and CDR2 are MGHDK and SYGVNS. The CDR3 loop is CASSEGLAGLETQYF. In DNA form, the CDR3 reads TGTGCCAGCAGTGAAGGACTAGCGGGACTAGAGACCCAGTACTTC.

Many counts were recorded for this clonotype. This sequence joins TRBV28 and TRBJ2-5; tentative D call: TRBD2 (5 bases). Per the germline V gene, CDR1 is MDHEN and CDR2 is SYDVKM. This CDR3 has 13 residues. V shed 8 bases and J shed 4 bases, with 14 bases lying between them. CDR3 region: CASYGRRAETQYF. The CDR3 region has the DNA TGTGCCAGCTACGGTCGGCGGGCAGAGACCCAGTACTTC.

This clonotype has ten or more counts. The V and J genes are TRBV18 and TRBJ1-5; tentative D call: TRBD1 (5 bases). The CDR3 has 13 amino acids. Germline CDR1 KGHSH, CDR2 LQKENI. V lost 3 bases and J 10 bases, leaving 13 bases between the germline ends. In DNA, the CDR3 is TGTGCCAGCTCACCCATGGGGGGGGAACCCCAGCATTTT. Protein product: CASSPMGGEPQHF.

The table lists this clonotype with many counts. The chain is built from TRBV5-1 and TRBJ2-1; TRBD2 matches 7 bases. Germline assignment: CDR1 SGHRS and CDR2 YFSETQ. This CDR3 has 18 residues. V shed 0 bases and J 6 bases; nucleotides not matched to a gene: 15. The CDR3 spells CASSLGLVEGGHGNEQFF. The CDR3 DNA reads TGCGCCAGCAGCTTGGGTCTCGTTGAGGGAGGGCACGGCAATGAGCAGTTCTTC.

J is TRBJ2-1 and V is TRBV20-1; TRBD2 matches 12 bases. The length of the CDR3 is 14 residues. Germline V gives CDR1 DFQATT, CDR2 SNEGSKA (reference sequence). The trim removed 3 bases at V and 10 bases at J, leaving 7 bases unmatched. In DNA form, the CDR3 reads TGCAGTGCTAGCTGGACTAGCGGGGTTGGAGAGCAGTTCTTC. It translates to CSASWTSGVGEQFF.

This clonotype was observed many times. The rearrangement joins TRBV24-1 to TRBJ2-3; 7 bases align to TRBD1. CDR3 length equals 16 residues. V lost 6 bases, J lost 4 bases, and 12 bases stayed unmatched. Germline V lookup: CDR1 KGHDR, CDR2 SFDVKD. The CDR3 region is CATSRPQGEVADTQYF. In nucleotides, the CDR3 is TGTGCCACCAGTCGTCCGCAGGGGGAAGTAGCAGATACGCAGTATTTT.

In nucleotides, the CDR3 is TGTGCCAGCAGTCCCGACAGGGGGCGAGGCTACACCTTC. Translated, it gives CASSPDRGRGYTF. The chain employs TRBV12-3 or TRBV12-4 and TRBJ1-2; TRBD1 matches at 10 bases. This CDR3 comprises 13 residues. The V gene end was trimmed by 5 bases and the J gene end by 8 bases; junction bases not matched to a gene: 5.

The table lists this clonotype with many counts. The gene calls are TRBV3-1 and TRBJ2-2; 7 bases are shared with TRBD2. J lost 7 bases, V lost 6 bases, and 2 bases had no gene match. The CDR3 loop spans 12 amino acids. Germline V gene lookup returns CDR1 LGHDT and CDR2 YNNKEL (reference sequence). CDR3 bases: TGTGCCAGCAGGCTAGCGGACGGGGAGCTGTTTTTT. Translation gives CASRLADGELFF.

This clonotype was counted at least ten times. The chain employs TRBV28 and TRBJ2-7; D possibly corresponds to TRBD1 (5 bases). The CDR3 totals 15 residues. Germline V gene data show CDR1 as MDHEN and CDR2 as SYDVKM. V gave up 3 bases and J gave up 1 base, with 13 bases separating them. CDR3 nucleotides: TGTGCCAGCAGTTTGCCAGGGTCGGTGTCCTACGAGCAGTACTTC. The encoded protein is CASSLPGSVSYEQYF.

V is TRBV18 and J is TRBJ1-1; D perhaps matches TRBD1 (6 bases). Germline V gene lookup returns CDR1 KGHSH and CDR2 LQKENI. CDR3 size: 15 residues. V shed 3 bases and J shed 8 bases, with 19 bases lying between them. CDR3 sequence (DNA): TGTGCCAGCTCACCTAACATCGACAGGCAAGTGGAAGCTTTCTTT. Its translation: CASSPNIDRQVEAFF.